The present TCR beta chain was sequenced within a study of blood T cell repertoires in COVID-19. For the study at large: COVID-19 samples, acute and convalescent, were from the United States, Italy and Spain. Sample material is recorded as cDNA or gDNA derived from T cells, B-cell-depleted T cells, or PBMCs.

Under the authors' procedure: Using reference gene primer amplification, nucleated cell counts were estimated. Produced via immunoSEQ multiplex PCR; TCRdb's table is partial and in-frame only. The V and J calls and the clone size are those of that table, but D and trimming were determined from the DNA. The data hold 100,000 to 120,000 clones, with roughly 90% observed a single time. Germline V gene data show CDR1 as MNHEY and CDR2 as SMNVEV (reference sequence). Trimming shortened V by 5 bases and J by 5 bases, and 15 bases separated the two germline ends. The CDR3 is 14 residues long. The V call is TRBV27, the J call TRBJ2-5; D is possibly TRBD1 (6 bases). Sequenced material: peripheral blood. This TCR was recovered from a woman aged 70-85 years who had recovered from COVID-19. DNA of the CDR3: TGTGCCAGCAGTCCGGGACACCCCTGGGAGACCCAGTACTTC. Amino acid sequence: CASSPGHPWETQYF.